The rows below give T cell receptor beta chains drawn from one sample of a study of long-term antiretroviral therapy in people with HIV. The method was immunoSEQ multiplex PCR; TCRdb's version includes in-frame clones alone and lacks a portion of them. This sample has over 35,000 clones, with 80% found just once. The material was unsorted PBMCs, obtained 3.4 years after starting antiretroviral therapy. These TCRs come from a man aged 30-40 years with HIV. CDR3s include the opening cysteine and the closing phenylalanine or tryptophan. Fields, in order: clone size, D gene, V gene, J gene, CDR3 DNA, CDR3 protein. A D gene is named only where the DNA matches it firmly. Some rows mark clone size as missing; the rest say once, few, many or name a class of expanded clone.

abundance: once; d_gene: NA; v_gene: TRBV4-1; j_gene: TRBJ2-1; CDR3nt: TGCGCCAGCAGCCAGGAAGGTGAGCAGTTCTTC; CDR3aa: CASSQEGEQFF
abundance: few; d_gene: NA; v_gene: TRBV28; j_gene: TRBJ1-5; CDR3nt: TGTGCCAGCAGTTTATCGGCTGGCCGATCAGCCCAGCATTTT; CDR3aa: CASSLSAGRSAQHF
abundance: NA; d_gene: NA; v_gene: TRBV4-3; j_gene: TRBJ1-3; CDR3nt: TGCGCCAGCAGCCAAAGTTTCGGGGGCGCGTTTGGAAACACCATATATTTT; CDR3aa: CASSQSFGGAFGNTIYF
abundance: NA; d_gene: NA; v_gene: TRBV6-1; j_gene: TRBJ1-1; CDR3nt: TGTGCCAGCCATCCCCGGGGGAACAAAGCTTTCTTT; CDR3aa: CASHPRGNKAFF
abundance: few; d_gene: TRBD2; v_gene: TRBV11-2; j_gene: TRBJ2-7; CDR3nt: TGTGCCAGCAGCGCTATAGCGGGAGGGCCAGGCGAGCAGTACTTC; CDR3aa: CASSAIAGGPGEQYF
abundance: NA; d_gene: NA; v_gene: TRBV13; j_gene: TRBJ1-5; CDR3nt: TGTGCCAGCAGCTTTGGGGGATCTTTCAATCAGCCCCAGCATTTT; CDR3aa: CASSFGGSFNQPQHF
abundance: NA; d_gene: TRBD1; v_gene: TRBV18; j_gene: TRBJ1-5; CDR3nt: TGTGCCAGCTCACCCGCAGGGGGTGATCAGCCCCAGCATTTT; CDR3aa: CASSPAGGDQPQHF
abundance: NA; d_gene: NA; v_gene: TRBV21-1; j_gene: TRBJ1-2; CDR3nt: TGTGCCAGCAGCAAAGCCTTTCAGGGGCATGGCTACACCTTC; CDR3aa: CASSKAFQGHGYTF
abundance: NA; d_gene: NA; v_gene: TRBV20-1; j_gene: TRBJ1-2; CDR3nt: TGCAGTGCTAGAGCGCCGGGGGATACCTTC; CDR3aa: CSARAPGDTF
abundance: NA; d_gene: NA; v_gene: TRBV5-6; j_gene: TRBJ2-6; CDR3nt: TGTGCCAGCAGCCGAATAACAGTCATCTGGGCTGGGGCCAACGTCCTGACTTTC; CDR3aa: CASSRITVIWAGANVLTF
abundance: few; d_gene: NA; v_gene: TRBV28; j_gene: TRBJ2-2; CDR3nt: TGTGCCAGCGAGGGAAAAGGCACCGGGGAGCTGTTTTTT; CDR3aa: CASEGKGTGELFF